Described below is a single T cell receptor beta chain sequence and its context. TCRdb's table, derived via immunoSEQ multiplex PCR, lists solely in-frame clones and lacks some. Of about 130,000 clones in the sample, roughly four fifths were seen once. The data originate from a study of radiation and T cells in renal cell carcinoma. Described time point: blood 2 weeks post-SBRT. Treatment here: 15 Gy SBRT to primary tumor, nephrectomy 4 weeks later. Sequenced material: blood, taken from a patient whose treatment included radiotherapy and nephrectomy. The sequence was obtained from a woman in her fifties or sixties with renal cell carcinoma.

CDR3 in amino acids: CASSLADAGVEQYF. The CDR3 DNA follows: TGCGCCAGCAGCTTGGCCGACGCGGGGGTTGAGCAGTACTTC. This chain uses TRBV5-1 with TRBJ2-7, with 7 bases aligning to TRBD2. Trimming took 0 bases from V and 7 from J; bases not matched to a gene: 7. This CDR3 contains 14 residues. CDR1 and CDR2 from the germline V gene are SGHRS and YFSETQ.